This T cell receptor (beta chain) stems from a study of blood T cell repertoires in COVID-19. Whole-study context: In each case, the material was cDNA or gDNA derived from T cells, B-cell-depleted T cells, or PBMCs.

Germline V gene data show CDR1 as PRHDT and CDR2 as FYEKMQ (reference sequence). The CDR3 covers 16 residues. V lost 5 bases to trimming and J lost 4 bases; unmatched junction nucleotides: 10. Per the study methods: Cell counts per sample came from amplifying reference gene primers. TCRdb's copy holds only in-frame clones and misses some; the assay was immunoSEQ multiplex PCR. That table gives V, J and clone size, and the DNA gave D and trimming. The top ten hold around 3% of the sample, which has under 450,000 clones, more than 75% seen once. Participant reports of clinical history set cohort assignment. Cohort 3 recovered donors had two negative PCRs, clearance, or symptom resolution.

The source material was PBMCs or T cells enriched from blood (not recorded which). This receptor was obtained from a woman in her twenties or thirties who had recovered from COVID-19. The chain has TRBV13 and TRBJ2-3; TRBD2 matches at 9 bases. The CDR3 nucleotides are TGTGCCAGCAGCAACCTAGCGGGAAAATTCGCAGATACGCAGTATTTT. Translation gives CASSNLAGKFADTQYF.